This TCR beta chain appears in the sequencing data of a study of blood T cell repertoires in COVID-19 (dated by TCRdb to about 2020). For the wider study: The collaborator samples originated in the United States, Italy and Spain and spanned the acute and convalescent phases of COVID-19. The material from the prospective study consisted of cDNA or gDNA derived from T cells, B-cell-depleted T cells, or PBMCs. Subjects who had been exposed to COVID-19, were actively infected with it, or had recovered from it provided the deeply sampled blood TCRbeta repertoires that made up the dataset. The repertoires were released in a freely available public database intended as a resource for research on the immune response to SARS-CoV-2. Samples were obtained from the ongoing ImmuneRACE study (first 160 participants) and from over 1,000 subjects provided by 6 global collaborators. A de-identified subject ID, COVID-19 status, age in years and sex were almost always included in the sample metadata. Where available, HLA class I and class II types were taken from metadata supplied by the sample provider and were not determined by assay-based typing.

Remarks on this clone: Its recognized antigen is unknown. There are no base qualities to consult, and no much larger clone falls within one base.

Summary of the overall study and its limitations: The quantity of clinical and demographic metadata differed by source and by participant and was supplied without curation.

Collaborating institutions collected whole blood in K2EDTA tubes following their own protocols. For TCRbeta analysis, collaborator samples were shipped as frozen whole blood, as isolated PBMCs, or as DNA extracted from either sample type. TCRbeta CDR3 regions were amplified from genomic DNA using the immunoSEQ Assay, a bias-controlled multiplex PCR. On the authors' methods: Nucleated cell counts per sample were estimated from amplification of reference gene primers within the assay. To quantify the absolute abundance of each unique TCRbeta CDR3 rearrangement, sequence reads were collapsed and filtered. Productive Simpson clonality was computed per sample as the square root of Simpson's diversity index over productive rearrangements. TCRdb stores this immuneACCESS table with in-frame sequences only. Part of the clones is absent; in the studies checked, under half of the shortfall reflects unresolved V genes, and no reason is known for the rest. That table is the source of V, J and clone size, and D and trimming were worked out from the DNA. The sample yields under 90,000 clones; roughly 90% were counted once. The biggest ten clones account for around 2.8% of the sample.

The sequence derives from a man between 65 and 80 years old with active or convalescent COVID-19. Sequencing used peripheral blood.

The DNA sequence reads TGTGCCTGGAGCCGGACATCCCGTGGAAACACCATATATTTT. This encodes CAWSRTSRGNTIYF. The V gene is TRBV30 and the J gene is TRBJ1-3; perhaps TRBD1 is the D gene, with 5 bases matching. In the germline V gene (reference sequence), CDR1 corresponds to GTSNPN and CDR2 to SVGIG. The V and J ends are trimmed by 3 bases and 3 bases, leaving 12 bases between them. Measured from the cysteine to the phenylalanine, the CDR3 is 14 residues long. Solely the CDR3 DNA is kept, with 42 bases framed from the first base.